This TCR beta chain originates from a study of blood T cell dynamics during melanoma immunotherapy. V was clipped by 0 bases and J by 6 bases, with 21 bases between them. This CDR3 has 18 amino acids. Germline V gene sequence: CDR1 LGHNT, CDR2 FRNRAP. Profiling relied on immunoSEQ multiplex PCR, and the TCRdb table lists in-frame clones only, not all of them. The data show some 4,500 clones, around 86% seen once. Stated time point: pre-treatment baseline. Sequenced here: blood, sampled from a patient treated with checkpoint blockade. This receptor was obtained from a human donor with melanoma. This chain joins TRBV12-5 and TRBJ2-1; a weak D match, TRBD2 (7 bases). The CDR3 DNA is TGTGCTAGTGGTTTGGTGGTGGTAACTAGGGGGGGCTCCAATGAGCAGTTCTTC. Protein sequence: CASGLVVVTRGGSNEQFF.